This T cell receptor beta chain was recorded in a study of T cells after yellow fever vaccination. Notes on the study in general: Some clonotypes, a small share, were shared between CD4 and CD8 compartments. Booster sampling recovered most clones from primary vaccination (roughly 96% CD4, approximately 90% CD8).

CDR3 length: 14 amino acids. Trimming at V came to 11 bases and at J to 9 bases, leaving 15 bases not matched to a gene. From germline, CDR1 is MNHNS and CDR2 SASEGT. As concerns this clonotype: Antigen specificity is unknown.

Template-switching 5'RACE yielded the TCR cDNA; a universal primer site and UMIs were added in the process. A single record per CDR3 protein comes from TCRdb applying MiXCR to the 5' RACE reads. Here the sample spans about 580,000 distinct CDR3 sequences, 17% being singletons. This chain connects TRBV6-1 to TRBJ2-4; 8 nucleotides agree with TRBD2. This TCR derives from a man between 18 and 35 years old who received the YFV17D yellow fever vaccine. The specimen comprised PBMCs, sampled about 5 days after the first yellow fever vaccination. This chain's CDR3 is CAHQDGPSGGIQYF. DNA of the CDR3: TGTGCCCACCAGGATGGCCCAAGCGGGGGCATTCAGTACTTC.